The T cell receptor (beta chain) under discussion was sequenced for a study of T cell clones after liver transplantation. This CDR3 contains 12 residues. V was cut by 3 bases and J by 7 bases, with 8 bases left in between. The germline V gene encodes CDR1 SGDLS and CDR2 YYNGEE. Method: immunoSEQ multiplex PCR; TCRdb's copy keeps in-frame clones and lacks some. The repertoire has about 51,000 clones, 86% of them found once; the top ten carry approximately 15%. This receptor was taken from a human patient who received a liver transplant. Some of the T cells might come from the graft donor. The sample in question was CD8+ T cells from blood, obtained 12 months after liver transplant. The chain has TRBV9 and TRBJ2-1, with D hard to call. This chain's CDR3 is CASSGSTNEQFF. The CDR3 nucleotides read TGTGCCAGCAGCGGCTCCACAAATGAGCAGTTCTTC.